A selection of T cell receptor beta chains follows, all from one sample in a study of immune evolution from preneoplasia to lung adenocarcinoma. The assay was immunoSEQ multiplex PCR, and TCRdb's table has in-frame clones only and misses some. The sample includes several thousand clones, roughly 81% seen only once; the top ten take 5.5% to 7%. The sample was FFPE adjacent normal lung tissue. These receptors all stem from a person in their 70s with lung adenocarcinoma. CDR3s include the opening cysteine and the closing phenylalanine or tryptophan. D genes are given only for firm matches. Expanded clones are given a class, and other clones once, few, many or no size at all.

v_gene: TRBV18
abundance: -
j_gene: TRBJ2-1
d_gene: TRBD1
CDR3nt: TGTGCCAGCTCACCATGGACAGGTCCCCTTACGAAGAATGAGCAGTTCTTC
CDR3aa: CASSPWTGPLTKNEQFF

v_gene: TRBV14
abundance: -
j_gene: TRBJ2-7
d_gene: -
CDR3nt: TGTGCCAGCAGCGGAGGGCAGGGATATTCCTACGAGCAGTACTTC
CDR3aa: CASSGGQGYSYEQYF

v_gene: TRBV18
abundance: -
j_gene: TRBJ2-7
d_gene: -
CDR3nt: TGTGCCAGCTCACCAGCGTTAGGGGCTACGGGCGAGCAGTACTTC
CDR3aa: CASSPALGATGEQYF

v_gene: TRBV9
abundance: few
j_gene: TRBJ2-5
d_gene: TRBD2
CDR3nt: TGTGCCAGCAGCGTAGTTAGCGGGGGCCAAGAGACCCAGTACTTC
CDR3aa: CASSVVSGGQETQYF

v_gene: TRBV28
abundance: -
j_gene: TRBJ1-1
d_gene: -
CDR3nt: TGTGCCAGCAGCCGAGCGCAGAACACTGAAGCTTTCTTT
CDR3aa: CASSRAQNTEAFF

v_gene: TRBV15
abundance: -
j_gene: TRBJ2-1
d_gene: TRBD2
CDR3nt: TGTGCCACCTACGACCTGGGGGCTAGCGGGAGGTTCAATGAGCAGTTCTTC
CDR3aa: CATYDLGASGRFNEQFF

v_gene: TRBV6-1
abundance: -
j_gene: TRBJ1-5
d_gene: TRBD1
CDR3nt: TGTGCCAGCAGGACAGGGGGCCACAATCAGCCCCAGCATTTT
CDR3aa: CASRTGGHNQPQHF

v_gene: TRBV28
abundance: -
j_gene: TRBJ2-5
d_gene: -
CDR3nt: TGTGCCAGCAGTTTCCTTGGACCCTCCGACAGACGGGAGACCCAGTACTTC
CDR3aa: CASSFLGPSDRRETQYF

v_gene: TRBV4-1
abundance: -
j_gene: TRBJ2-1
d_gene: -
CDR3nt: TGCGCCAGCAGACGAACGCCGGGAAACACCGACAATGAGCAGTTCTTC
CDR3aa: CASRRTPGNTDNEQFF

v_gene: TRBV28
abundance: -
j_gene: TRBJ1-4
d_gene: -
CDR3nt: TGTGCCAGCAGTTTGGGGCAGCTTAGAGAAAAACTGTTTTTT
CDR3aa: CASSLGQLREKLFF

v_gene: TRBV29-1
abundance: -
j_gene: TRBJ1-2
d_gene: -
CDR3nt: TGCAGCGTCGTAACAGGGAACTATGGCTACACCTTC
CDR3aa: CSVVTGNYGYTF

v_gene: TRBV11-2
abundance: -
j_gene: TRBJ2-7
d_gene: -
CDR3nt: TGTGCCAGCAGCCGGACCTACGAGCAGTACTTC
CDR3aa: CASSRTYEQYF

v_gene: TRBV2
abundance: -
j_gene: TRBJ2-7
d_gene: TRBD1
CDR3nt: TGTGCCAGCAGTCGACAGGGGGTGTTCGACGAGCAGTACTTC
CDR3aa: CASSRQGVFDEQYF

v_gene: TRBV6-4
abundance: -
j_gene: TRBJ2-3
d_gene: -
CDR3nt: TGTGCCAGCAGTGACAAGGAAGCAGATACGCAGTATTTT
CDR3aa: CASSDKEADTQYF

v_gene: TRBV5-1
abundance: -
j_gene: TRBJ2-5
d_gene: -
CDR3nt: TGCGCCAGCAGCTATCTGAGAGAGACCCAGTACTTC
CDR3aa: CASSYLRETQYF

v_gene: TRBV20-1
abundance: -
j_gene: TRBJ1-2
d_gene: TRBD1
CDR3nt: TGCAGTGTTCGGGACAGGGGGTTTAACACCTTC
CDR3aa: CSVRDRGFNTF

v_gene: TRBV30
abundance: -
j_gene: TRBJ2-7
d_gene: TRBD2
CDR3nt: TGTGCCTGGCGGACTAGCGGGGGGAACCAGTACTTC
CDR3aa: CAWRTSGGNQYF

v_gene: TRBV30
abundance: -
j_gene: TRBJ2-7
d_gene: -
CDR3nt: TGTGCCTGGGGGCACGGGAGCTCCTACGAGCAGTACTTC
CDR3aa: CAWGHGSSYEQYF